This entry lists 24 T cell receptor beta chains sequenced from one sample in a study of blood T cell repertoires in COVID-19. Method: immunoSEQ multiplex PCR; TCRdb's copy keeps in-frame clones and lacks some. The sample shows about 200,000 clones, more than 75% of them seen only once. The sequencing input was peripheral blood. All receptors derive from a woman over 75 with acute or convalescent COVID-19.

In regard to this clone: At one end, the junction sequence differs from germline, possibly due to a read error. The CDR3: CASSLHQGYYEQFF. The CDR3 DNA reads as TGTGCCAGCAGCTTGCATCAGGGCTACTATGAGCAGTTCTTC. V and J are TRBV7-3 and TRBJ2-1, with TRBD1 as a possible D gene (5 bases). The CDR3 runs to 14 residues. Germline CDR1 and CDR2: SGHTA and FQGTGA.

The J gene is TRBJ2-1, the V gene TRBV4-2; 10 nucleotides match TRBD2. CDR3 size: 17 residues. Per the germline V gene, CDR1 is LGHNA and CDR2 is YNFKEQ. J lost 2 bases, V lost 2 bases, and 6 bases had no gene match. CDR3 protein: CASSQPTSGITYNEQFF. The CDR3 region has the DNA TGTGCCAGCAGCCAACCAACTAGCGGGATTACCTACAATGAGCAGTTCTTC.

The rearrangement links TRBV7-8 to TRBJ1-2; D possibly corresponds to TRBD1 (6 bases). Germline values: CDR1 SGHVS, CDR2 FQNEAQ. There are 14 residues in the CDR3. V lost 4 bases, J lost 4 bases, and 13 bases lay in between. In DNA, the CDR3 is TGTGCCAGCAGCTCGAGTGGACAGAGCTATGGCTACACCTTC. Translating it yields CASSSSGQSYGYTF.

The rearrangement links TRBV19 to TRBJ2-3, with 8 bases lining up with TRBD1. Germline V gene lookup returns CDR1 LNHDA and CDR2 SQIVND (reference sequence). V was pared by 3 bases and J by 0 bases, with 5 bases of the junction left unmatched. The CDR3 covers 16 residues. The CDR3 DNA reads as TGTGCCAGTAGTATGCCGCAGGGGGCTAGCACAGATACGCAGTATTTT. Amino acids: CASSMPQGASTDTQYF.

This clone was observed a single time. The chain joins TRBV14 to TRBJ2-7; maybe TRBD2 (6 bases). The CDR3 totals 16 residues. The V and J ends lost 1 base and 1 base respectively, with 14 bases between them. Germline loops: CDR1 SGHDN, CDR2 FVKESK. The CDR3 DNA follows: TGTGCCAGCAGCCAAGTTGGGGCGGGACCGTCCTACGAGCAGTACTTC. Encoded protein: CASSQVGAGPSYEQYF. Full variable domain (missing parts from reference TRBV14 and TRBJ2-7): EAGVTQFPSHSVIEKGQTVTLRCDPISGHDNLYWYRRVMGKEIKFLLHFVKESKQDESGMPNNRFLAERTGGTYSTLKVQPAELEDSGVYFCASSQVGAGPSYEQYFGPGTRLTVT.

J is TRBJ2-3 and V is TRBV27; 10 bases are a match to TRBD2. Unmatched junction bases numbered 15, after V lost 6 bases and J lost 6 bases. Germline CDR1 and CDR2: MNHEY and SMNVEV (reference sequence). This CDR3 spans 17 amino acids. The CDR3 DNA is TGTGCCAGCAGACCTTACGTAGCGGGAGGACCGTATGATACGCAGTATTTT. Its protein is CASRPYVAGGPYDTQYF.

The CDR3 DNA is TGCGCCAGCAGTCAATCCACTACGGCTGATGCTAAATCGAACACCGGGGAGCTGTTTTTT. It specifies CASSQSTTADAKSNTGELFF. The V gene is TRBV23-1, the J gene TRBJ2-2, with D unclear. TRBV23-1 is given ORF status, its function remaining uncertain. Trimming shortened V by 0 bases and J by 0 bases, and 20 bases separated the two germline ends. The CDR3 consists of 20 residues.

The chain links TRBV7-9 to TRBJ1-4; D not resolved. V lost 10 bases and J lost 7, with 22 bases in between. CDR3 length: 15 residues. Germline-derived CDR1 and CDR2 are SEHNR and FQNEAQ (reference sequence). The CDR3 nucleotides read TGTGCCACCCTAAGGGCTACACTAGGTAGTGAAAAACTGTTTTTT. It is translated as CATLRATLGSEKLFF.

The chain links TRBV7-3 to TRBJ1-1, with D unclear. Germline V lookup: CDR1 SGHTA, CDR2 FQGTGA. V was clipped by 2 bases and J by 5 bases, with 12 bases between them. The CDR3 extends over 14 amino acids. CDR3 bases: TGTGCCAGCAGCTTATCGGACGGAGGTACTGAAGCTTTCTTT. As protein: CASSLSDGGTEAFF.

There are many counts of this clone. This rearrangement joins TRBV6-5 to TRBJ1-1, with TRBD1 identical over 9 bases. CDR3 length: 14 amino acids. From germline, CDR1 is MNHEY and CDR2 SVGAGI. The V gene end was trimmed by 6 bases and the J gene end by 6 bases; junction bases not matched to a gene: 8. DNA for the CDR3: TGTGCCAGCAGGACTCCGGGACAGGGTTCTGAAGCTTTCTTT. Residues: CASRTPGQGSEAFF.

This rearrangement joins TRBV7-9 to TRBJ1-2; 7 positions match TRBD1. The germline gives CDR1 SEHNR, CDR2 FQNEAQ (reference sequence). The CDR3 consists of 15 residues. With 0 bases clipped from V and 8 bases from J, the junction kept 9 bases outside the gene matches. The DNA for the CDR3 is TGTGCCAGCAGCTTAGCGCGGGACAGATGGTGGGGCTACACCTTC. This gives the protein CASSLARDRWWGYTF.

This rearrangement joins TRBV7-2 to TRBJ2-3; 8 nucleotides align to TRBD1. V was clipped by 1 base and J by 6 bases; unmatched bases: 9. Looked up from germline, CDR1 is SGHTA and CDR2 is FQGNSA. The CDR3 has 16 residues. This CDR3 reads CASSLGWVRGPDTQYF. As DNA, the CDR3 is TGTGCCAGCAGCTTAGGATGGGTCAGGGGGCCGGATACGCAGTATTTT.

This clone was counted once. This chain uses TRBV28 with TRBJ2-3; possibly TRBD1 for D (5 bases). Germline V gene lookup returns CDR1 MDHEN and CDR2 SYDVKM. V was pared by 8 bases and J by 2 bases, with 14 bases between. This CDR3 region has 14 residues. CDR3 sequence reads: CASSSWTYTDTQYF. DNA of the CDR3: TGTGCCAGCTCATCATGGACATACACAGATACGCAGTATTTT.

The rearrangement uses TRBV5-4 and TRBJ2-3; D might be TRBD2 (6 bases). In germline, CDR1 is SGHNT, CDR2 YYREEE (reference sequence). This CDR3 spans 16 amino acids. V lost 4 bases and J lost 2, with 17 bases in between. The CDR3 bases are TGTGCCAGCAGCCGGGAAGCCTGGGACTCCACAGATACGCAGTATTTT. Translation: CASSREAWDSTDTQYF.

This chain links TRBV9 with TRBJ1-1, with D hard to call. Germline V gene data show CDR1 as SGDLS and CDR2 as YYNGEE. With 3 bases removed from V and 4 bases from J, the gap between germline ends came to 13 bases. This CDR3 is built from 14 residues. CDR3: CASSAFRRGTEAFF. Here the CDR3 DNA reads TGTGCCAGCAGCGCGTTTCGACGCGGCACTGAAGCTTTCTTT.

The chain employs TRBV7-9 and TRBJ1-4; TRBD1 agrees at 8 bases. J was trimmed by 4 bases and V by 6 bases; bases with no gene match: 13. This CDR3 has 17 residues. From germline, CDR1 is SEHNR and CDR2 FQNEAQ (reference sequence). The CDR3 DNA reads TGTGCCAGCAGTATTGGACAGGGCGGGGGTTTTAATGAAAAACTGTTTTTT. Protein: CASSIGQGGGFNEKLFF.

In its sample, this clone was seen a few times. This rearrangement joins TRBV27 to TRBJ2-7; 7 bases line up with TRBD1. The trim removed 0 bases at V and 9 bases at J, leaving 5 bases unmatched. The germline V gene encodes CDR1 MNHEY and CDR2 SMNVEV (reference sequence). The CDR3 is 13 amino acids. DNA of the CDR3: TGTGCCAGCAGTTTATCCCGACAGGGATGGCAGTACTTC. Translating it yields CASSLSRQGWQYF.

The rearrangement links TRBV24-1 to TRBJ1-4; D is ambiguous. V was shortened by 8 bases and J by 0 bases, with 18 bases between the two germline ends. The CDR3 extends over 17 amino acids. Germline V gene data show CDR1 as KGHDR and CDR2 as SFDVKD. The CDR3 sequence is CATKGTRDGATNEKLFF. The CDR3 nucleotides read TGTGCCACCAAAGGAACGAGGGATGGAGCAACTAATGAAAAACTGTTTTTT.

This chain links TRBV19 with TRBJ1-1; TRBD1 is a possible D gene (5 bases). This CDR3 comprises 15 residues. Per the germline V gene, CDR1 is LNHDA and CDR2 is SQIVND (reference sequence). V lost 3 bases and J 5 bases, leaving 16 bases between the germline ends. The CDR3 loop is CASSIGGSTITEAFF. CDR3 DNA sequence: TGTGCCAGTAGTATTGGGGGGAGTACGATTACTGAAGCTTTCTTT. Looking up the rest from reference TRBV19 and TRBJ1-1 gives the full variable domain: DGGITQSPKYLFRKEGQNVTLSCEQNLNHDAMYWYRQDPGQGLRLIYYSQIVNDFQKGDIAEGYSVSREKKESFPLTVTSAQKNPTAFYLCASSIGGSTITEAFFGQGTRLTVV.

The chain couples TRBV5-1 to TRBJ2-3, with a tentative D call TRBD2 (6 bases). Germline values: CDR1 SGHRS, CDR2 YFSETQ. The V and J ends lost 0 bases and 10 bases respectively, with 12 bases between them. The CDR3 consists of 13 residues. The CDR3 DNA is TGCGCCAGCAGCTTGGGCTCGGGGGAAGCGCAGTATTTT. Translated: CASSLGSGEAQYF. Looking up the rest from reference TRBV5-1 and TRBJ2-3 gives the full variable domain: KAGVTQTPRYLIKTRGQQVTLSCSPISGHRSVSWYQQTPGQGLQFLFEYFSETQRNKGNFPGRFSGRQFSNSRSEMNVSTLELGDSALYLCASSLGSGEAQYFGPGTRLTVL.

This sequence joins TRBV7-9 and TRBJ1-3; unclear D gene. This CDR3 comprises 17 residues. Trimming left V 5 bases short and J 0 bases short, with 17 bases between. Germline V gene sequence: CDR1 SEHNR, CDR2 FQNEAQ (reference sequence). CDR3 amino acids: CASSPRRVEGSGNTIYF. The CDR3 nucleotides are TGTGCCAGCAGCCCGCGCCGGGTTGAAGGCTCTGGAAACACCATATATTTT. The variable domain in full, completed from reference TRBV7-9 and TRBJ1-3, reads DTGVSQNPRHKITKRGQNVTFRCDPISEHNRLYWYRQTLGQGPEFLTYFQNEAQLEKSRLLSDRFSAERPKGSFSTLEIQRTEQGDSAMYLCASSPRRVEGSGNTIYFGEGSWLTVV.

This clone showed up just once. This rearrangement joins TRBV28 to TRBJ1-2; 8 bases are a match to TRBD1. CDR3 length: 15 amino acids. The J segment lost 4 bases and the V segment lost 3 bases, leaving 7 bases of the junction unmatched. Germline lookup yields CDR1 MDHEN and CDR2 SYDVKM. The CDR3 loop is CASSLGRGLGYGYTF. In DNA, the CDR3 is TGTGCCAGCAGTTTGGGCAGGGGGCTCGGCTATGGCTACACCTTC.

This clone was seen a single time. The chain links TRBV15 to TRBJ1-5; a weak D match, TRBD1 (6 bases). Germline CDR1 reads LNHNV; CDR2 reads YYDKDF (reference sequence). This CDR3 comprises 14 residues. Between the trimmed V and J ends, which lost 3 bases and 1 base, there was a span of 7 bases. The CDR3 nucleotides are TGTGCCACCAGCAGGGGGGCCAGCAATCAGCCCCAGCATTTT. This translates into CATSRGASNQPQHF.

The rearrangement links TRBV28 to TRBJ1-4, with TRBD1 matching over 8 bases. This CDR3 has 16 residues. Trimming removed 5 bases from V and 7 bases from J; junction bases left unmatched: 12. Germline CDR1 and CDR2: MDHEN and SYDVKM. The CDR3, as DNA: TGTGCCAGCAGTCTGGCTAAACAGGGGGTGAGTGAAAAACTGTTTTTT. Translation gives CASSLAKQGVSEKLFF. Filled out from reference TRBV28 and TRBJ1-4, the complete variable domain reads DVKVTQSSRYLVKRTGEKVFLECVQDMDHENMFWYRQDPGLGLRLIYFSYDVKMKEKGDIPEGYSVSREKKERFSLILESASTNQTSMYLCASSLAKQGVSEKLFFGSGTQLSVL.